The 11 T cell receptor beta chains in this list originate from one sample, sequenced in a study of vaccination and CD4 T cells after COVID-19. Noted treatment: approximately nine-day PBMC culture with coronavirus spike peptide pools or control peptides (ViraFEST assay). These receptors have no known antigen. Oncomine TCR Beta short-read sequencing was applied to DNA from cultured CD4+ T cells. Each CDR3 protein is one row after TCRdb ran MiXCR on the PCR reads. Here the sample spans 13,000 to 15,000 distinct CDR3 sequences, about three fifths being singletons. Source material: CD4+ T cells from blood, cultured in vitro. The receptors were sampled from a human donor who had recovered from COVID-19.

This clonotype was counted a single time. V and J are TRBV5-8 and TRBJ2-5; D unclear. There are 13 residues in the CDR3. V lost 2 bases and J 1 base, leaving 6 bases between the germline ends. CDR1 and CDR2 from the germline V gene are SGHTS and YDEGEE. CDR3 residues: CASSFLVQETQYF. DNA of the CDR3: TGTGCCAGCAGCTTTCTGGTCCAAGAGACCCAGTACTTC.

The chain couples TRBV5-1 to TRBJ2-2; no reliable D call. CDR1 is SGHRS, CDR2 YFSETQ, per germline. The CDR3 covers 16 residues. With 0 bases removed from V and 3 bases from J, the gap between germline ends came to 12 bases. Here the CDR3 reads CASSLEVRSDTGELFF. Written as DNA, the CDR3 is TGCGCCAGCAGCTTGGAAGTACGCTCGGACACCGGGGAGCTGTTTTTT.

This clonotype was observed a few times. V gene TRBV20-1 combines with J gene TRBJ1-2; TRBD1 might be the D (6 bases). V was shortened by 5 bases and J by 0 bases, with 13 bases between the two germline ends. Germline loops: CDR1 DFQATT, CDR2 SNEGSKA (reference sequence). CDR3 length: 14 amino acids. CDR3 sequence: CSARTVQANYGYTF. The CDR3 DNA is TGCAGTGCTCGGACAGTCCAAGCTAACTATGGCTACACCTTC.

V is TRBV5-1 and J is TRBJ1-2, with 9 bases that match TRBD1. The V gene end was trimmed by 0 bases and the J gene end by 8 bases; junction bases not matched to a gene: 8. From germline, CDR1 is SGHRS and CDR2 YFSETQ. This CDR3 spans 15 amino acids. The CDR3 loop reads CASSLVAGTGSGYTF. The DNA for the CDR3 is TGCGCCAGCAGCTTGGTTGCCGGGACAGGGAGCGGCTACACCTTC.

The chain carries TRBV12-5 and TRBJ1-5, with D unclear. Per the germline V gene, CDR1 is LGHNT and CDR2 is FRNRAP. The CDR3 loop spans 12 amino acids. V shed 1 base and J shed 7 bases, with 5 bases lying between them. DNA of the CDR3: TGTGCTAGTGGTTTGGCGACCCAGCCCCAGCATTTT. It yields the protein CASGLATQPQHF.

V and J are TRBV24-1 and TRBJ1-5; 10 bases match TRBD1. The trim removed 5 bases at V and 6 bases at J, leaving 6 bases unmatched. The CDR3 runs to 15 residues. Looked up from germline, CDR1 is KGHDR and CDR2 is SFDVKD. The CDR3 DNA reads TGTGCCACCAGTGGGGGGACAGGGGTGGGTCAGCCCCAGCATTTT. Protein: CATSGGTGVGQPQHF.

There are a few counts of this clonotype. The chain combines TRBV7-9 with TRBJ1-2, with D tentatively TRBD1 (6 bases). Trimming removed 2 bases at V and 1 base at J, with 11 bases between. CDR3 size: 15 residues. Germline values: CDR1 SEHNR, CDR2 FQNEAQ (reference sequence). CDR3 residues: CASSLRGADNYGYTF. As DNA, the CDR3 is TGTGCCAGCAGCTTACGGGGGGCGGATAACTATGGCTACACCTTC.

The DNA of the CDR3 is TGTGCCTGGAGTACCCAGGGCGGAGGCCTGTTTTTT. It codes for CAWSTQGGGLFF. The chain carries TRBV30 and TRBJ2-2; D may be TRBD1 or TRBD2 (5 bases each). V was cut by 2 bases and J by 14 bases, with 15 bases left in between. The CDR3 is 12 residues long. Germline V gives CDR1 GTSNPN, CDR2 SVGIG (reference sequence).

For the CDR3, the DNA is TGTGCCAGTAGTAAGGACAGTCAAAGCCAAGAGACCCAGTACTTC. As protein: CASSKDSQSQETQYF. The chain recombines TRBV19 with TRBJ2-5; weak D call: TRBD1 (6 bases). The CDR3 covers 15 residues. The V gene's germline CDR1 is LNHDA and CDR2 SQIVND (reference sequence). V was pared by 4 bases and J by 1 base, with 13 bases between.

The J gene is TRBJ2-7, the V gene TRBV6-1, with 10 bases identical to TRBD1. Trimming cost V 1 base and J 0 bases; bases outside gene matches: 0. The CDR3 spans 15 residues. Germline-derived CDR1 and CDR2 are MNHNS and SASEGT. The CDR3 here is CASSEGTGGSYEQYF. Here the CDR3 DNA reads TGTGCCAGCAGTGAAGGGACAGGGGGCTCCTACGAGCAGTACTTC.

This chain uses TRBV2 with TRBJ2-7; no reliable D call. Trimming removed 4 bases from V and 1 base from J, with 5 bases in between. CDR3 length: 12 amino acids. In germline, CDR1 is SNHLY, CDR2 FYNNEI. The CDR3 protein is CASSVQSYEQYF. CDR3 coding DNA: TGTGCCAGCAGTGTTCAGTCCTACGAGCAGTACTTC. Filled out from reference TRBV2 and TRBJ2-7, the complete variable domain reads EPEVTQTPSHQVTQMGQEVILRCVPISNHLYFYWYRQILGQKVEFLVSFYNNEISEKSEIFDDQFSVERPDGSNFTLKIRSTKLEDSAMYFCASSVQSYEQYFGPGTRLTVT.